This paragraph covers one TCR beta chain sequence. This sample was taken from a study of blood T cells in healthy people across ages. PCR was performed a second time for roughly 6 to 12 cycles using a sample-barcoded 5' primer and a J-beta primer mix. MiXCR, applied by TCRdb to the 5' RACE reads, yields one record per CDR3 protein. The table shows 1.5 million to 2 million distinct CDR3 sequences, with roughly 28% occurring only once. The length of the CDR3 is 14 residues. CDR1 is MNHEY and CDR2 is SVGEGT in the germline V gene. Unmatched junction bases numbered 1, after V lost 6 bases and J lost 3 bases.

V gene TRBV6-2 or TRBV6-3 combines with J gene TRBJ2-4, with 11 bases that match TRBD2. The clonotype was recovered from a young woman in good health. The specimen was blood. The CDR3 region has the DNA TGTGCCAGCAGACTAGCGGGAGTCAAAAACATTCAGTACTTC. The encoded protein is CASRLAGVKNIQYF.